What follows are 13 T cell receptor beta chains derived from one specimen sequenced in a study of Graves' ophthalmopathy and Graves' hyperthyroidism. The authors amplified TCR beta CDR3 regions from RNA transcripts. An initial RT-PCR round employing HTBI primers preceded a second-round multiplex PCR. TCRdb itself ran the multiplex PCR reads through MiXCR, one entry per CDR3 protein. The profile shows 300,000 to 500,000 distinct CDR3 sequences, 15% of them singletons. Sequencing input: peripheral blood. These receptors were collected from a woman under 30 with stable Graves' hyperthyroidism.

Concerning this clonotype: It may be a read error: a sequence one base away is much more abundant. The chain joins TRBV12-3 or TRBV12-4 to TRBJ1-6; D gene ambiguous. CDR3 size: 14 residues. V was shortened by 6 bases and J by 0 bases, with 6 bases between the two germline ends. As DNA, the CDR3 is TGTGCCAGCAGCGAGAGCTCCTATAATTCACCCCTCCACTTT. It translates to CASSESSYNSPLHF.

This clonotype has only a few counts. This sequence joins TRBV11-2 and TRBJ2-2, with TRBD2 matching 11 bases. Germline V gene data show CDR1 as SGHAT and CDR2 as FQNNGV. The CDR3 consists of 18 residues. With V trimmed by 6 bases and J by 6 bases, 15 bases remained unmatched. CDR3 bases: TGTGCCAGCAGTTACCCGGGACTAGCGGAGGCGGGGGCCGGGGAGCTGTTTTTT. Its protein product is CASSYPGLAEAGAGELFF.

There are many counts of this clonotype. The chain combines TRBV6-6 with TRBJ1-1; TRBD1 might be the D (5 bases). Trimming pared 5 bases from V and 0 bases from J, leaving 16 bases between. The CDR3 length is 16 residues. Per the germline V gene, CDR1 is MNHNY and CDR2 is SVGAGI (reference sequence). CDR3 sequence reads: CASSPLGDFMNTEAFF. CDR3 DNA: TGTGCCAGCAGTCCCCTGGGGGACTTCATGAACACTGAAGCTTTCTTT.

The sample holds many counts of this clonotype. The chain links TRBV12-3 or TRBV12-4 to TRBJ2-1; D gene ambiguous. V was shortened by 1 base and J by 0 bases, with 7 bases between the two germline ends. The CDR3 covers 15 residues. For the CDR3, the DNA is TGTGCCAGCAGTTTAGGGCGGAGCTCCTACAATGAGCAGTTCTTC. This codes for CASSLGRSSYNEQFF.

This clonotype showed up many times. The CDR3 end shows no conserved phenylalanine or tryptophan, and so a read error is likely. The chain is built from TRBV20-1 and TRBJ2-7; D is perhaps TRBD2 (7 bases). Looked up from germline, CDR1 is DFQATT and CDR2 is SNEGSKA (reference sequence). The ends were cut back, 6 bases at V and 2 bases at J, with 20 bases in the middle. The CDR3 length is 15 residues. The CDR3 sequence is CSASPLAGATYEQYL. The CDR3 DNA is TGCAGTGCCTCCCCACTTGCGGGGGCCACCTACGAGCAGTACCTC.

Ten or more counts support this clonotype. The CDR3 protein is CASGSQGNTEAFF. The CDR3 DNA reads as TGTGCCAGCGGGTCACAGGGAAACACTGAAGCTTTCTTT. The V gene is TRBV12-3 or TRBV12-4, the J gene TRBJ1-1, with a tentative D call TRBD1 (6 bases). The CDR3 is 13 amino acids. V was clipped by 8 bases and J by 2 bases, with 12 bases between them.

This clonotype was counted at least ten times. The chain combines TRBV6-1 with TRBJ2-2; D ambiguous. Germline loops: CDR1 MNHNS, CDR2 SASEGT. The CDR3 length is 12 residues. Trimming took off 5 bases at V and 4 bases at J, with 5 bases between the two ends. The CDR3 loop reads CASSMVTGELFF. Here the CDR3 DNA reads TGTGCCAGCAGTATGGTCACCGGGGAGCTGTTTTTT.

The V and J genes are TRBV11-2 and TRBJ1-2; D remains ambiguous. The V and J ends lost 4 bases and 8 bases respectively, with 14 bases between them. The germline V gene encodes CDR1 SGHAT and CDR2 FQNNGV. This CDR3 comprises 13 residues. The CDR3 DNA sequence: TGTGCCAGCAGCTCCCTTTCCGGGCGGGGCTACACCTTC. Its translation is CASSSLSGRGYTF.

The chain combines TRBV6-1 with TRBJ2-5; 14 bases agree with TRBD2. The CDR3 loop spans 15 amino acids. The V and J ends lost 6 bases and 1 base, in that order; junction bases with no gene match: 1. CDR1 is MNHNS and CDR2 is SASEGT in the germline V gene. For the CDR3, the DNA is TGTGCCAGCAGGACTAGCGGGAGGGCCCAAGAGACCCAGTACTTC. As protein: CASRTSGRAQETQYF.

The V call is TRBV20-1, the J call TRBJ1-5; D possibly corresponds to TRBD1 (5 bases). CDR1 and CDR2 (germline): DFQATT, SNEGSKA (reference sequence). The CDR3 is 13 amino acids. Trimming took 6 bases from V and 6 from J, leaving 15 bases between them. The CDR3 DNA reads TGCAGTGCAGTAGCGGGGGTAGGTCAGCCCCAGCATTTT. Its translation is CSAVAGVGQPQHF.

This clonotype was seen ten or more times. The CDR3 DNA reads TGTGCCAGCAGTGAGCGACAGGCTACCAATCAGCCCCAGCATTTT. This codes for CASSERQATNQPQHF. The chain has TRBV2 and TRBJ1-5; D perhaps matches TRBD1 (6 bases). This CDR3 region has 15 residues. Germline lookup yields CDR1 SNHLY and CDR2 FYNNEI. Trimming left V 3 bases short and J 3 bases short, with 12 bases between.

This clonotype has a count of ten or more. The genes are TRBV12-3 or TRBV12-4 and TRBJ1-5, with D possibly being TRBD1 (6 bases). V lost 2 bases and J lost 4, with 12 bases in between. The CDR3 is 15 residues long. The CDR3 here is CASSLNWGTNQPQHF. CDR3 nucleotide sequence: TGTGCCAGCAGTTTAAATTGGGGGACAAATCAGCCCCAGCATTTT.

This clonotype was detected many times. The chain has TRBV4-1 and TRBJ2-7; the match to TRBD1 covers 9 bases. The CDR3 contains 14 residues. The germline gives CDR1 MGHRA, CDR2 YSYEKL. The trim removed 1 base at V and 5 bases at J, leaving 3 bases unmatched. The CDR3, as DNA: TGCGCCAGCAGCCAAGGGGACAGGGACCACGAGCAGTACTTC. Protein sequence: CASSQGDRDHEQYF.